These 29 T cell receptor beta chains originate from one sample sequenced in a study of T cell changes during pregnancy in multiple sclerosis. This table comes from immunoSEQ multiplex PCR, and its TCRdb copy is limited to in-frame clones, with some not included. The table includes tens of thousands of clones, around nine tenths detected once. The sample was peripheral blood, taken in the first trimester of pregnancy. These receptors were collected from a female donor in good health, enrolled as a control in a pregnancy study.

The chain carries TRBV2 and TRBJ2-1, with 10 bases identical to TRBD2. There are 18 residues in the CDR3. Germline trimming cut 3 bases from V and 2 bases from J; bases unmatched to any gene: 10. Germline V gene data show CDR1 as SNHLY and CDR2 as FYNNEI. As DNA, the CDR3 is TGTGCCAGCAGTGAGGCGGGAGGGACTAGCGAGCCCTACAATGAGCAGTTCTTC. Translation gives CASSEAGGTSEPYNEQFF.

The CDR3 DNA follows: TGTGCCAGCAGCTTAGGGTCGCTGTACTCACCTGGGGAGCTGTTTTTT. It specifies CASSLGSLYSPGELFF. The chain recombines TRBV7-6 with TRBJ2-2; no clear D. Looked up from germline, CDR1 is SGHVS and CDR2 is FNYEAQ. This CDR3 region has 16 residues. The ends were cut back, 1 base at V and 8 bases at J, with 17 bases in the middle.

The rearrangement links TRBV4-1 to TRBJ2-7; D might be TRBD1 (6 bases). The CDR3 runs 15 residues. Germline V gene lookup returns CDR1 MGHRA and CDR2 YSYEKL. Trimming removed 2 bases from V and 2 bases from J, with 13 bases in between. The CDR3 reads CASSQKDTGTYEQYF. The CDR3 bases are TGCGCCAGCAGCCAAAAAGATACAGGGACCTACGAGCAGTACTTC.

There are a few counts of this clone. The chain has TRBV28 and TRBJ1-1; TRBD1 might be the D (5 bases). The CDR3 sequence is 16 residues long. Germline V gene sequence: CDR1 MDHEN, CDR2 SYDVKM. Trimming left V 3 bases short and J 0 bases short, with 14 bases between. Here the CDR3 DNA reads TGTGCCAGCAGTTTGGGGACTGCTCTCATGAACACTGAAGCTTTCTTT. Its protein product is CASSLGTALMNTEAFF.

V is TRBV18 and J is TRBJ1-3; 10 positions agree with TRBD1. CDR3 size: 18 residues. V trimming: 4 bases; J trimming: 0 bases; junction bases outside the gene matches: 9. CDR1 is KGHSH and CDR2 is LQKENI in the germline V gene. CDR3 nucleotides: TGTGCCAGCTCACGACTAGTGACAGGGGGCCCCTCTGGAAACACCATATATTTT. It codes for CASSRLVTGGPSGNTIYF.

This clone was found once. The CDR3 DNA is TGCGCCAGCAGCCAAGTCAGGGGACAGGGGGCCGGCTACGAGCAGTACTTC. It specifies CASSQVRGQGAGYEQYF. J is TRBJ2-7 and V is TRBV4-1; 12 bases map to TRBD1. V gave up 1 base and J gave up 3 bases; unmatched junction bases: 7. The CDR3 loop spans 17 amino acids. The V gene's germline CDR1 is MGHRA and CDR2 YSYEKL.

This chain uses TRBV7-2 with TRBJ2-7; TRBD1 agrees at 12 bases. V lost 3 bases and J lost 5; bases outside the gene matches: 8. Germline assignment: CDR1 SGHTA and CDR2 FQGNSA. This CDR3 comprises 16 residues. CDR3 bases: TGTGCCAGCAGCTTCACTTCAGGGACAGGGGGCGACGAGCAGTACTTC. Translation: CASSFTSGTGGDEQYF.

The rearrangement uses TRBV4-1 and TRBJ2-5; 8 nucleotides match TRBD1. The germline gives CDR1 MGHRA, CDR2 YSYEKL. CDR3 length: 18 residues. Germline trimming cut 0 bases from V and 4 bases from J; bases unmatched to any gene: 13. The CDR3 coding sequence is TGCGCCAGCAGCCAAGAGGGGGGCACAGGGGGTAGGGGAGAGACCCAGTACTTC. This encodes CASSQEGGTGGRGETQYF.

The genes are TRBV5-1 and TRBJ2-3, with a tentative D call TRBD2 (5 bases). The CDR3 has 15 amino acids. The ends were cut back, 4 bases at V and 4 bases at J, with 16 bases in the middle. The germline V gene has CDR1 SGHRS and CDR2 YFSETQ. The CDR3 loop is CASSPNEGVADTQYF. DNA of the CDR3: TGCGCCAGCAGCCCCAATGAGGGAGTGGCAGATACGCAGTATTTT.

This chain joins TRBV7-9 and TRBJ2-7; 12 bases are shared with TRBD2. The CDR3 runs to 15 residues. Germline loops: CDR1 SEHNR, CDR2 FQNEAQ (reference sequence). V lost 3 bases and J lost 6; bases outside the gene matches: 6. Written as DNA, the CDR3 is TGTGCCAGCAGCTTCGCGACTAGCGGGAGTGGCGAGCAGTACTTC. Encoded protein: CASSFATSGSGEQYF.

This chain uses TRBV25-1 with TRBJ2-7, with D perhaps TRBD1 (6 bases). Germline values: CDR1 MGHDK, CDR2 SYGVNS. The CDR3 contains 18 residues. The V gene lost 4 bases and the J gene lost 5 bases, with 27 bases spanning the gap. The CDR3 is CASSANLQGKGTYDEQYF. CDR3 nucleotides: TGTGCCAGCAGTGCAAACCTACAGGGAAAAGGAACTTACGACGAGCAGTACTTC.

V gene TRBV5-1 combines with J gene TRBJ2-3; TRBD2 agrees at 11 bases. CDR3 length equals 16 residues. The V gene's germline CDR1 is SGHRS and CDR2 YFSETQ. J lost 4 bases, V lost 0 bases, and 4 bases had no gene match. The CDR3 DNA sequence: TGCGCCAGCAGCTTGGAACTAGCGGGAGTCCCAGATACGCAGTATTTT. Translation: CASSLELAGVPDTQYF. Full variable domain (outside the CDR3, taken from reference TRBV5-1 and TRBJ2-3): KAGVTQTPRYLIKTRGQQVTLSCSPISGHRSVSWYQQTPGQGLQFLFEYFSETQRNKGNFPGRFSGRQFSNSRSEMNVSTLELGDSALYLCASSLELAGVPDTQYFGPGTRLTVL.

The CDR3 DNA follows: TGCGCCAGCAGCTATACGGGGACTGAAGCTTTCTTT. As protein: CASSYTGTEAFF. The chain has TRBV5-1 and TRBJ1-1; D unclear. Trimming took 3 bases from V and 5 from J, leaving 8 bases between them. Germline V gene data show CDR1 as SGHRS and CDR2 as YFSETQ. CDR3 size: 12 residues.

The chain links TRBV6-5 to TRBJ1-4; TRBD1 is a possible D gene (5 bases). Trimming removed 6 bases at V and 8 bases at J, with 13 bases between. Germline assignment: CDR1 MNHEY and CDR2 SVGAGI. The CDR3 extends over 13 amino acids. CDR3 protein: CASRDDRREKLFF. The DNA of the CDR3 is TGTGCCAGCAGGGATGACAGAAGGGAAAAACTGTTTTTT.

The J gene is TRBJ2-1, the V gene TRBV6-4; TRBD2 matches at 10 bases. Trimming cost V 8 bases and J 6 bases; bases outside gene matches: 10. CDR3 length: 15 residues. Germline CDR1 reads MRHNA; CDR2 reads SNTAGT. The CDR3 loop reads CASQREGLSGNEQFF. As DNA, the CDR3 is TGTGCCAGCCAGCGGGAGGGCCTTTCAGGCAATGAGCAGTTCTTC.

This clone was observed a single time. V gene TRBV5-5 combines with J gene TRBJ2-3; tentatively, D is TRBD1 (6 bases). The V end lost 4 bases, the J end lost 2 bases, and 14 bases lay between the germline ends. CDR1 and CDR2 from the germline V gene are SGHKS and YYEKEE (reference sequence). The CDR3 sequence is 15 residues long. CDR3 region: CASSRKQGNTDTQYF. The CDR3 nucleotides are TGTGCCAGCAGCCGAAAACAGGGAAACACAGATACGCAGTATTTT.

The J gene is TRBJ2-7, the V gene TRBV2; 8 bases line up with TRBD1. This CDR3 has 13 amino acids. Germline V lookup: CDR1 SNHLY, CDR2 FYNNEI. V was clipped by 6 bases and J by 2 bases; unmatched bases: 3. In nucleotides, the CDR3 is TGTGCCAGCAGACAGGGGGTAACCTACGAGCAGTACTTC. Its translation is CASRQGVTYEQYF. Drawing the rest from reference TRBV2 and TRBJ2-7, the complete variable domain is EPEVTQTPSHQVTQMGQEVILRCVPISNHLYFYWYRQILGQKVEFLVSFYNNEISEKSEIFDDQFSVERPDGSNFTLKIRSTKLEDSAMYFCASRQGVTYEQYFGPGTRLTVT.

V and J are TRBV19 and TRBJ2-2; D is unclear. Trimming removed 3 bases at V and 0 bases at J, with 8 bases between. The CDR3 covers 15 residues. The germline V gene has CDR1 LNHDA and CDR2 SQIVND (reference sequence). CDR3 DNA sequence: TGTGCCAGTAGTATTGGGCTTGCGAACACCGGGGAGCTGTTTTTT. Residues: CASSIGLANTGELFF.

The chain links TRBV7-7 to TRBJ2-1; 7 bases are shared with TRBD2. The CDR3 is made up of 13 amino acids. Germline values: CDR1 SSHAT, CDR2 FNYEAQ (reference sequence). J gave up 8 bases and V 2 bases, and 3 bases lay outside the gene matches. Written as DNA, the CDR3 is TGTGCCAGCAGCTTAAGACTAGCCCATGAGCAGTTCTTC. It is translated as CASSLRLAHEQFF.

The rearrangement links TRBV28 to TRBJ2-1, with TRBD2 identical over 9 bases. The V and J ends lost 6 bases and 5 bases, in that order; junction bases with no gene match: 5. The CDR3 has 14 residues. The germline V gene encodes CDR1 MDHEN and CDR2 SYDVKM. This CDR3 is CASRRSGGNNEQFF. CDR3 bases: TGTGCCAGCAGACGTAGCGGGGGAAACAATGAGCAGTTCTTC.

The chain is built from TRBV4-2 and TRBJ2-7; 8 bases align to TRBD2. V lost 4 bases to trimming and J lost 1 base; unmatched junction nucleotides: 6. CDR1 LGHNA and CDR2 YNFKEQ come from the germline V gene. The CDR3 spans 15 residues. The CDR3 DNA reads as TGTGCCAGCAGCCCGACCGGGACTAGTTCCTACGAGCAGTACTTC. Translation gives CASSPTGTSSYEQYF.

CDR3 sequence: CASSLAAGKAFF. The CDR3 DNA sequence: TGTGCCAGCAGCTTGGCAGCAGGTAAAGCTTTCTTT. The rearrangement joins TRBV5-6 to TRBJ1-1; D gene unclear. This CDR3 spans 12 amino acids. V lost 0 bases and J 9 bases, leaving 9 bases between the germline ends. Germline CDR1 is SGHDT and CDR2 is YYEEEE.

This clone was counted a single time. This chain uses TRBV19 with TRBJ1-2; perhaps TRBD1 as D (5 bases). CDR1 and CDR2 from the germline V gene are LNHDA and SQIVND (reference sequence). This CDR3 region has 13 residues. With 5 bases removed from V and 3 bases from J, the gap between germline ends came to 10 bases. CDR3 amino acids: CASSLQGYYGYTF. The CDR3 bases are TGTGCCAGTAGTCTTCAGGGATACTATGGCTACACCTTC.

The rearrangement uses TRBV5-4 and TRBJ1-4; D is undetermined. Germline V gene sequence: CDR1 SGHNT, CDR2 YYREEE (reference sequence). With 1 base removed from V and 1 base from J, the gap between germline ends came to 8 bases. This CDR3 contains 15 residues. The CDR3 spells CASSLRRGTNEKLFF. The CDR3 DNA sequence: TGTGCCAGCAGCTTGCGTCGGGGAACTAATGAAAAACTGTTTTTT.

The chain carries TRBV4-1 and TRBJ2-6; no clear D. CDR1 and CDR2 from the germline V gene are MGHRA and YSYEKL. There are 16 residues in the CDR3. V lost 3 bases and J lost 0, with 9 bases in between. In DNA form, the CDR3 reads TGCGCCAGCAGCCACGTTAGAAACTCTGGGGCCAACGTCCTGACTTTC. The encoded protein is CASSHVRNSGANVLTF.

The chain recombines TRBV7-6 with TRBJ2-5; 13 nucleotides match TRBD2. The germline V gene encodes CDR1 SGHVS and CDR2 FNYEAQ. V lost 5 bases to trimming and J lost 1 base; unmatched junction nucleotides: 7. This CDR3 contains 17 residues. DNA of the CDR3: TGTGCCAGCAGCCCTAGACTAGCGGGAGGCCTCCAAGAGACCCAGTACTTC. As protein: CASSPRLAGGLQETQYF. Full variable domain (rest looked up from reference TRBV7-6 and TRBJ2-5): GAGVSQSPRYKVTKRGQDVALRCDPISGHVSLYWYRQALGQGPEFLTYFNYEAQQDKSGLPNDRFSAERPEGSISTLTIQRTEQRDSAMYRCASSPRLAGGLQETQYFGPGTRLLVL.

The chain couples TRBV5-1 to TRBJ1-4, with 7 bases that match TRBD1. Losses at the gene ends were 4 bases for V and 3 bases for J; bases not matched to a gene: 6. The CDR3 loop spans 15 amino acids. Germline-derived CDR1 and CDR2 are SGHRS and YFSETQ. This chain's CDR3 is CASSLWTGPNEKLFF. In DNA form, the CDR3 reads TGCGCCAGCAGCCTGTGGACAGGACCTAATGAAAAACTGTTTTTT.

CDR3 nucleotide sequence: TGTGCCAGCAGCTTAGGAAACAGGGACACCGGGGAGCTGTTTTTT. It specifies CASSLGNRDTGELFF. The chain links TRBV11-3 to TRBJ2-2; perhaps TRBD1 as D (6 bases). Per germline, CDR1 SGHNT and CDR2 YENEEA. CDR3 length: 15 residues. V was shortened by 1 base and J by 3 bases, with 9 bases between the two germline ends.

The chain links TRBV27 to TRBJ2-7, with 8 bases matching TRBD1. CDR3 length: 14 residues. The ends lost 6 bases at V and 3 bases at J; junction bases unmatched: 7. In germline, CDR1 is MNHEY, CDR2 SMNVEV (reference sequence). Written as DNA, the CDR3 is TGTGCCAGCAGACCAGACAGGGGCGGCTACGAGCAGTACTTC. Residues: CASRPDRGGYEQYF.